This T cell receptor (beta chain) was obtained from a study of blood T cell repertoires in COVID-19. About the study: Acute and convalescent COVID-19 samples came from the United States, Italy and Spain. The cDNA or gDNA used as material had been derived from T cells, B-cell-depleted T cells, or PBMCs.

Original methodology: From reference gene primer amplification, estimates of nucleated cell counts were derived. Here immunoSEQ multiplex PCR was the method, and the copy in TCRdb shows in-frame clones only, minus some. V and J calls and clone size are those listed in that table; D and trimming were worked out from the DNA. The sample lists some 90,000 clones, roughly 87% seen once, with approximately 9.3% in the top ten. The CDR3 has 14 residues. V gave up 3 bases and J gave up 1 base, with 9 bases separating them. Germline loops: CDR1 SEHNR, CDR2 FQNEAQ (reference sequence). The source is a man over 45 with acute or convalescent COVID-19. The sequencing input was peripheral blood. The chain joins TRBV7-9 to TRBJ1-1; D uncertain. The CDR3 here is CASSFGRENTEAFF. CDR3 coding DNA: TGTGCCAGCAGCTTCGGGAGGGAGAACACTGAAGCTTTCTTT.